This TCR beta chain derives from a study of shared clonotypes between healthy human individuals. Here immunoSEQ multiplex PCR was the method, and the copy in TCRdb shows in-frame clones only, minus some. The sample holds around 2.1 million clones, approximately 94% seen once. This clone turned up a few times. The specimen was naive CD4+ T cells sorted from blood. Subset reported: CD45RA+ positively selected. The clonotype comes from a man aged 18 to 35 in good health.

CDR3 amino acids: CASSSDSSGANVLTF. The CDR3 region has the DNA TGCGCCAGCAGCTCTGACAGCTCTGGGGCCAACGTCCTGACTTTC. The rearrangement links TRBV5-1 to TRBJ2-6; TRBD1 might be the D (5 bases). The CDR3 runs 15 residues. The V and J ends lost 3 bases and 0 bases respectively, with 7 bases between them. Germline V gives CDR1 SGHRS, CDR2 YFSETQ.